These 8 T cell receptor beta chains originate from one sample sequenced in a study of blood T cells in healthy people across ages. A J-beta primer mix and a sample-barcoded 5' primer were used in a second PCR of about 7 to 11 cycles. Via MiXCR, TCRdb re-called the 5' RACE reads, giving one row per CDR3 protein. The top ten hold less than 9.5% of the sample, which has about 1,500,000 distinct CDR3 sequences, approximately 28% seen once. The sample consisted of blood. These receptors were obtained from a woman in her twenties or thirties in good health.

The rearrangement links TRBV9 to TRBJ1-4; D is undetermined. V was clipped by 4 bases and J by 4 bases, with 14 bases between them. CDR3 length: 15 residues. Germline V lookup: CDR1 SGDLS, CDR2 YYNGEE. The CDR3 nucleotides read TGTGCCAGCAGCTCCCAAGTTGGGCTTAATGAAAAACTGTTTTTT. Protein product: CASSSQVGLNEKLFF.

The table lists this clonotype with a few counts. Its ends do not fully match the called genes, so a read error is possible. This rearrangement joins TRBV25-1 to TRBJ1-5; D remains unclear. This CDR3 is 15 amino acids long. In germline, CDR1 is MGHDK, CDR2 SYGVNS. In DNA, the CDR3 is TGTGCCTGCAGTGAATCGGAAGATAGCAATCAGCCCCAGCATTTT. It specifies CACSESEDSNQPQHF.

There are a few counts of this clonotype. This chain joins TRBV20-1 and TRBJ2-1; a possible D gene is TRBD2 (6 bases). The V gene lost 0 bases and the J gene lost 10 bases, with 19 bases spanning the gap. This CDR3 has 15 amino acids. Germline V CDR1 and CDR2: DFQATT, SNEGSKA (reference sequence). The CDR3 spells CSARDARDPGSEQFF. CDR3 nucleotides: TGCAGTGCTAGAGATGCGCGGGACCCGGGTTCCGAGCAGTTCTTC.

This clonotype appeared many times. The CDR3 loop reads CASSQGGAPLRDEQYF. CDR3 coding DNA: TGCGCCAGCAGCCAAGGAGGGGCACCCCTCAGGGACGAGCAGTACTTC. This chain joins TRBV4-1 and TRBJ2-7; D is tentatively TRBD1 or TRBD2 (5 bases each). This CDR3 has 16 residues. Germline values: CDR1 MGHRA, CDR2 YSYEKL. With 1 base removed from V and 5 bases from J, the gap between germline ends came to 18 bases.

The genes are TRBV27 and TRBJ2-1; D possibly corresponds to TRBD1 (6 bases). There are 16 residues in the CDR3. Trimming left V 2 bases short and J 3 bases short, with 14 bases between. CDR1 MNHEY and CDR2 SMNVEV come from the germline V gene (reference sequence). CDR3 DNA sequence: TGTGCCAGCAGTTTAATCGGGAAGGGACACTACAATGAGCAGTTCTTC. Its protein product is CASSLIGKGHYNEQFF.

The V and J genes are TRBV20-1 and TRBJ2-3; D gene uncertain. Per germline, CDR1 DFQATT and CDR2 SNEGSKA (reference sequence). CDR3 length equals 10 residues. With 8 bases removed from V and 6 bases from J, the gap between germline ends came to 9 bases. The CDR3 spells CSYSSDTQYF. The DNA of the CDR3 is TGCAGTTACTCCTCCGATACGCAGTATTTT.

This clonotype was seen more than once but under ten times. The rearrangement joins TRBV5-4 to TRBJ2-3, with D possibly called TRBD1 or TRBD2 (6 bases each). The CDR3 covers 17 residues. Germline V gene data show CDR1 as SGHNT and CDR2 as YYREEE (reference sequence). V was pared by 1 base and J by 0 bases, with 15 bases between. The CDR3 nucleotides read TGTGCCAGCAGCTTGACTTGGGGGGCTAGCAGCACAGATACGCAGTATTTT. Protein: CASSLTWGASSTDTQYF.

At least ten counts were recorded for this clonotype. The V call is TRBV20-1, the J call TRBJ2-4, with a possible D match to TRBD1 (5 bases). The CDR3 length is 14 residues. Germline V lookup: CDR1 DFQATT, CDR2 SNEGSKA (reference sequence). The V and J ends lost 0 bases and 5 bases respectively, with 11 bases between them. The CDR3 DNA reads TGCAGTGCTAGAGAACAGGCCGCTCAAAACATTCAGTACTTC. Its translation is CSAREQAAQNIQYF.